This T cell receptor beta chain was obtained from a study of OX40 agonist ivuxolimab in advanced cancers. At the level of the study: Partial responses occurred in three patients (one hepatocellular carcinoma, two cutaneous melanoma). General study points: Low levels of normalized T-cell clonal expansion also appeared in some nonresponders. People who partly responded at 0.1-3.0 mg/kg had some of the least clonal expansion seen.

Sequencing used immunoSEQ multiplex PCR; TCRdb keeps in-frame clones, though not all of them. Among approximately 77,000 clones listed, about 90% were seen once. A note on this clone: Its antigen is not identified.

Per germline, CDR1 ENHRY and CDR2 SYGVKD. There are 16 residues in the CDR3. V was clipped by 3 bases and J by 0 bases; unmatched bases: 4. The rearrangement joins TRBV10-3 to TRBJ2-7, with 11 bases matching TRBD2. Source: CD4+ or CD8+ T cells sorted from blood, taken in a trial of the OX40 agonist ivuxolimab. This clonotype was obtained from an adult with an advanced solid tumor such as melanoma, head and neck, liver or kidney cancer. This CDR3 reads CAISDLAGGSSYEQYF. CDR3 sequence (DNA): TGTGCCATCAGTGACTTAGCGGGAGGGAGCTCCTACGAGCAGTACTTC.